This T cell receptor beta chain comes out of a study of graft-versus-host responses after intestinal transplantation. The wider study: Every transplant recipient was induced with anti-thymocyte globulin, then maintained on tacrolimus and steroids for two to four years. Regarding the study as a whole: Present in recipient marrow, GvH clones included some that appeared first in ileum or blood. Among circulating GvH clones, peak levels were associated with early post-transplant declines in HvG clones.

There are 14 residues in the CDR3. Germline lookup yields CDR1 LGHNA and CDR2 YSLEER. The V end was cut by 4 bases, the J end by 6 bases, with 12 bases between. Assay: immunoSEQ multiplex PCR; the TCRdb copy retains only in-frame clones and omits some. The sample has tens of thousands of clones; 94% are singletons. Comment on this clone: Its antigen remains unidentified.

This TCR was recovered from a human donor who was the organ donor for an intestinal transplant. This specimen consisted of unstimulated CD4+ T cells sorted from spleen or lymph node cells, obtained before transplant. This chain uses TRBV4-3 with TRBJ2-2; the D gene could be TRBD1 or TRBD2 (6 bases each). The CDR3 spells CASSPQEGAGELFF. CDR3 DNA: TGCGCCAGCAGCCCGCAGGAGGGGGCCGGGGAGCTGTTTTTT.